The clone carrying this TCR beta chain was seen ten or more times. The entry originates in a study of T cells in Graves' hyperthyroidism and ophthalmopathy. Those patients with uncontrolled infection, other autoimmune disease, pregnancy or lactation were excluded. The length of the CDR3 is 15 residues. Germline-derived CDR1 and CDR2 are SSHAT and FNYEAQ (reference sequence). V was clipped by 0 bases and J by 9 bases; unmatched bases: 8. Amplified TCR beta CDR3 regions came from RNA transcripts. First-round RT-PCR targeting the TCR CDR3 was performed with the HTBI primer set. TCRdb ran MiXCR on the multiplex PCR reads and lists one entry per CDR3 protein. The repertoire holds fewer than 600,000 distinct CDR3 sequences, with 14% as singletons.

The sequenced sample was blood. The chain couples TRBV7-7 to TRBJ2-1, with TRBD2 matching 7 bases. The TCR sequence derives from a woman aged 18-29 years with Graves' hyperthyroidism. The CDR3 loop is CASSLAGGPDIEQFF. In nucleotides, the CDR3 is TGTGCCAGCAGCTTAGCGGGAGGGCCGGATATTGAGCAGTTCTTC.